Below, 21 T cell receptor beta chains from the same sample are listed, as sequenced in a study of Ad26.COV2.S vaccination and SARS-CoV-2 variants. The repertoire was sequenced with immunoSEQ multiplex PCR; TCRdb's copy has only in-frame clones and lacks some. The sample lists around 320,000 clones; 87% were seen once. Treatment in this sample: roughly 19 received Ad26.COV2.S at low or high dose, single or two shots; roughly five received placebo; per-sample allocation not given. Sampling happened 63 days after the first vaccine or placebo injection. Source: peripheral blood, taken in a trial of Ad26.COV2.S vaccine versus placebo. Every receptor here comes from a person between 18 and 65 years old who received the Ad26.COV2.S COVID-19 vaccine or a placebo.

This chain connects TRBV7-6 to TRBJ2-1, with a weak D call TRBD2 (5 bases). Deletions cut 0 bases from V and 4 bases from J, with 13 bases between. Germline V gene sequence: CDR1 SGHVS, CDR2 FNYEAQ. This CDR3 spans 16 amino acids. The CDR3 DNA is TGTGCCAGCAGCTTAGCGCGAGGGAAGGAGTACAATGAGCAGTTCTTC. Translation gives CASSLARGKEYNEQFF.

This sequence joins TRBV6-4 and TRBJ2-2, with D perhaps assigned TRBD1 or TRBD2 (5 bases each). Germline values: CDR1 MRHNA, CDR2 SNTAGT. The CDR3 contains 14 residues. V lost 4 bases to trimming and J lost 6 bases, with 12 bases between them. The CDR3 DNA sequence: TGTGCCAGCAGTGGCACGCAGGGAGCCGGGGAGCTGTTTTTT. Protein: CASSGTQGAGELFF.

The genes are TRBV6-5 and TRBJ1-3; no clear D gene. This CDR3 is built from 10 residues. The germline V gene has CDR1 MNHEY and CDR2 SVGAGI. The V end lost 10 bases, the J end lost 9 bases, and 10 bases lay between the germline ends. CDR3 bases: TGTGCCACCACCCCCCCCACCATATATTTT. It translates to CATTPPTIYF.

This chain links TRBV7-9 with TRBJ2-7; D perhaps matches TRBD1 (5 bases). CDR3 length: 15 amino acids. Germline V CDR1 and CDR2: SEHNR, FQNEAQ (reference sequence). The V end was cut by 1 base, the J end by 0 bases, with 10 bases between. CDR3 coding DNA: TGTGCCAGCAGCTTAGGGGGCAGGAACTCCTACGAGCAGTACTTC. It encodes CASSLGGRNSYEQYF.

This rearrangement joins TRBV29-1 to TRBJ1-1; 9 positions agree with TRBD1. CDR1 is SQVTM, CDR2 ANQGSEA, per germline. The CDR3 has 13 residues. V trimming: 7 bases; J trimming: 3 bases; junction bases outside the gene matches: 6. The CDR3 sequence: CSAPGQGDTEAFF. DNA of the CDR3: TGCAGCGCCCCGGGACAGGGTGACACTGAAGCTTTCTTT.

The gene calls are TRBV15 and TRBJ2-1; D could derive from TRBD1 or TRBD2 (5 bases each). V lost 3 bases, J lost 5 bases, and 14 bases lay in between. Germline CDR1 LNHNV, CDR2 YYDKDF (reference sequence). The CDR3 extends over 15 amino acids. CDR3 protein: CATSRPGRQHNEQFF. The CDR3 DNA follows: TGTGCCACCAGCAGGCCAGGGAGACAGCACAATGAGCAGTTCTTC.

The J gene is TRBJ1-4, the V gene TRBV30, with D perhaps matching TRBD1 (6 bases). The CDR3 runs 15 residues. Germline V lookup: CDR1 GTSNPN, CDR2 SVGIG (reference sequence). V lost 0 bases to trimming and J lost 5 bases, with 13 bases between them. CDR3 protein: CAWSVPGRGNEKLFF. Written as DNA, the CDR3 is TGTGCCTGGAGTGTACCTGGCAGGGGAAATGAAAAACTGTTTTTT.

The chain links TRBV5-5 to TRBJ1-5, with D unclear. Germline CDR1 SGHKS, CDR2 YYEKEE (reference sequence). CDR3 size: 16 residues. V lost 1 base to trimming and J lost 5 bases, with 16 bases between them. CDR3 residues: CASSLRGLGADQPQHF. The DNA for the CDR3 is TGTGCCAGCAGCTTGAGAGGGTTGGGAGCGGATCAGCCCCAGCATTTT.

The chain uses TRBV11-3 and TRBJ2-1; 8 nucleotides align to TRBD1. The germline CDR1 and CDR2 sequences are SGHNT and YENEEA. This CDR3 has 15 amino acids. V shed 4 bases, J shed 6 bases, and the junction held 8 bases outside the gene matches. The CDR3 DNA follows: TGTGCCAGCAGCTCCGCCGGGACAGGAGTCAATGAGCAGTTCTTC. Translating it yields CASSSAGTGVNEQFF.

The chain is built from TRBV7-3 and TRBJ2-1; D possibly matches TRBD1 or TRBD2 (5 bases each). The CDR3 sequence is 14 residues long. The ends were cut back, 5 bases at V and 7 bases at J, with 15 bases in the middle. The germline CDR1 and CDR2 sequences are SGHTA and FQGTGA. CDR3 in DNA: TGTGCCAGCAGCGCATCCGGGGCCCAAAATGAGCAGTTCTTC. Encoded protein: CASSASGAQNEQFF.

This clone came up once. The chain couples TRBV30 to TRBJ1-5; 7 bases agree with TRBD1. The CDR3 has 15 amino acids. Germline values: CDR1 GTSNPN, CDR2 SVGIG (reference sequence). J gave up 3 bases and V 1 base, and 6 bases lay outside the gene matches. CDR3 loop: CAWSAGDSSNQPQHF. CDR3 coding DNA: TGTGCCTGGAGTGCAGGGGACAGTTCCAATCAGCCCCAGCATTTT.

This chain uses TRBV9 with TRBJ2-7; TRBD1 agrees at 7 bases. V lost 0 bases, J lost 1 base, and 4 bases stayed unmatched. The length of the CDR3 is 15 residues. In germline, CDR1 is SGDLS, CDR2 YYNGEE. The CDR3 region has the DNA TGTGCCAGCAGCGTAGGACAGGGCGATTCCTACGAGCAGTACTTC. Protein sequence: CASSVGQGDSYEQYF.

The chain's CDR3 is CAWRRESGANVLTF. For the CDR3, the DNA is TGTGCCTGGAGGAGAGAATCTGGGGCCAACGTCCTGACTTTC. The chain combines TRBV30 with TRBJ2-6; D is ambiguous. The CDR3 extends over 14 amino acids. V was shortened by 3 bases and J by 1 base, with 7 bases between the two germline ends. Germline assignment: CDR1 GTSNPN and CDR2 SVGIG (reference sequence).

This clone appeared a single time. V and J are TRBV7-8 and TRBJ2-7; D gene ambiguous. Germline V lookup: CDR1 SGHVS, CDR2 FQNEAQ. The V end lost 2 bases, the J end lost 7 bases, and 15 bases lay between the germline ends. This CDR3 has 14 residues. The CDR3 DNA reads TGTGCCAGCAGCTTAAAGTGGGGTCAGTCAGAGCAGTACTTC. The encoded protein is CASSLKWGQSEQYF.

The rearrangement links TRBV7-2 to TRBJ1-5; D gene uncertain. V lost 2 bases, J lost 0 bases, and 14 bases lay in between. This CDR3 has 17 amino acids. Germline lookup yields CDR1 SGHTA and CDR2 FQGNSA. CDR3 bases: TGTGCCAGCAGCTTATTCCCAGGACTTTATAGCAATCAGCCCCAGCATTTT. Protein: CASSLFPGLYSNQPQHF.

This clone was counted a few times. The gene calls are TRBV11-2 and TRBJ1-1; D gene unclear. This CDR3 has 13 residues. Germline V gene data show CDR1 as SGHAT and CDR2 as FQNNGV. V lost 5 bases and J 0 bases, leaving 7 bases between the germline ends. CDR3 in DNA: TGTGCCAGCAGCCCTAGCCTGAACACTGAAGCTTTCTTT. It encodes CASSPSLNTEAFF.

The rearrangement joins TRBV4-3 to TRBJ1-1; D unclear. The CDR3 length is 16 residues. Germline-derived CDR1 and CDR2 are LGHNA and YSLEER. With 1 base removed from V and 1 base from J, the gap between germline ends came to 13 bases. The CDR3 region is CASSQGGYRPNTEAFF. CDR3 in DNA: TGCGCCAGCAGCCAAGGAGGGTACAGACCGAACACTGAAGCTTTCTTT.

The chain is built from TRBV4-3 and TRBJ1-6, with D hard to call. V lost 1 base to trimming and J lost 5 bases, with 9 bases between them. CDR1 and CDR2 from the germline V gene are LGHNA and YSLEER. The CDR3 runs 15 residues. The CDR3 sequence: CASSQVYGDNSPLHF. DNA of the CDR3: TGCGCCAGCAGCCAAGTTTACGGAGATAATTCACCCCTCCACTTT.

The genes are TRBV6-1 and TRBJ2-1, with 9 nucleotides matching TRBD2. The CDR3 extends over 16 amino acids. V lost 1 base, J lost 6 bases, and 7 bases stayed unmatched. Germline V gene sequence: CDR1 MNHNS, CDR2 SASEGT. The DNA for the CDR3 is TGTGCCAGCAGTGAAGTAGGGCGGGGGGGCAGCAATGAGCAGTTCTTC. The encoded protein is CASSEVGRGGSNEQFF.

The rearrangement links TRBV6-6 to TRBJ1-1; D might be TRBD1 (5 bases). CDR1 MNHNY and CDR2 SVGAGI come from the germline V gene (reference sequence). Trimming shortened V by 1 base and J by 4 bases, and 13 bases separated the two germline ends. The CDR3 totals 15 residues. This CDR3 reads CASSYYVRESTEAFF. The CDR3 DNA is TGTGCCAGCAGTTACTATGTCAGGGAAAGCACTGAAGCTTTCTTT.

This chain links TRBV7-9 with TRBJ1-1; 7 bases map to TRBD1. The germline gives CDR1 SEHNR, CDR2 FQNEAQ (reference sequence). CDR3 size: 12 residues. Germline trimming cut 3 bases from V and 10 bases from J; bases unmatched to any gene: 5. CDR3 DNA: TGTGCCAGCAGCTTCAGGGGGTATGGAGCTTTCTTT. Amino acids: CASSFRGYGAFF.